Listed below are T cell receptor beta chains from one sample, sequenced in a study of T cell repertoires in cytomegalovirus infection. One entry per CDR3 protein results from TCRdb running MiXCR on the reads. The profile shows roughly 760,000 distinct CDR3 sequences, approximately 34% of them singletons. Sequencing was carried out using PBMCs. Every receptor here comes from a human donor in good health (CMV status not recorded). Some clones in this sample may be carry-over from other donors' samples. The CDR3 runs from the conserved cysteine through the conserved F or W. A D gene is named only where the DNA matches it firmly. Size is omitted from some rows. Given values are once, few, many or a class for expanded clones.

j_call	cdr3_length	clone_size	v_call	d_call	cdr3_nt	cdr3_aa
TRBJ1-5	16	.	TRBV5-1	.	TGCGCCAGCAGCTTGGGGGGACCGGGTGTGAATCAGCCCCAGCATTTT	CASSLGGPGVNQPQHF
TRBJ2-1	14	few	TRBV28	.	TGTGCCAGCAGTCTGATACCGGCCTACAATGAGCAGTTCTTC	CASSLIPAYNEQFF
TRBJ1-5	14	.	TRBV6-1	.	TGTGCCAGCAGGGAGGGGACTCGGAATCAGCCCCAGCATTTT	CASREGTRNQPQHF
TRBJ1-5	13	.	TRBV19	.	TGTGCCAGTTCGGGGACGGGGTTTCAGCCCCAGCATTTT	CASSGTGFQPQHF
TRBJ1-4	14	few	TRBV29-1	TRBD1	TGCAGCGTTGCGGACAGGGAAACTAATGAAAAACTGTTTTTT	CSVADRETNEKLFF
TRBJ2-3	12	.	TRBV3-1	.	TGTGCCAGCAGCAAAGAGGGGGGAACGCAGTATTTT	CASSKEGGTQYF
TRBJ2-1	15	.	TRBV12-3/TRBV12-4	TRBD1	TGTGCCAGCAGTCCAGGACAGGGGTATTGGAATGAGCAGTTCTTC	CASSPGQGYWNEQFF
TRBJ2-4	13	.	TRBV24-1	.	TGTGCCACCAGTGATCGGACCGAAAACATTCAGTACTTC	CATSDRTENIQYF
TRBJ1-1	14	.	TRBV28	.	TGTGCCAGCACCGAGGGACAAGTGAACACTGAAGCTTTCTTT	CASTEGQVNTEAFF
TRBJ1-4	17	.	TRBV6-1	TRBD1	TGTGCCCGCAGTGCCCTCAGGGGGTTTGCAACTAATGAAAAACTGTTTTTT	CARSALRGFATNEKLFF
TRBJ2-1	16	few	TRBV11-2	TRBD2	TGTGCCAGCAGCGAAGGACTAGCGGGCGTATACAATGAGCAGTTCTTC	CASSEGLAGVYNEQFF
TRBJ1-2	13	.	TRBV28	TRBD1	TGTGCCAGCAGGTGGACAGGGCGGTATGGCTACACCTTC	CASRWTGRYGYTF
TRBJ1-1	15	.	TRBV2	.	TGTGCCAGCAGTGAGGAGGGATCCAAGAACACTGAAGCTTTCTTT	CASSEEGSKNTEAFF
TRBJ2-1	15	few	TRBV7-8	.	TGTGCCAGCAGCCCAAGGGACAGAGGAGGGAATGAGCAGTTCTTC	CASSPRDRGGNEQFF
TRBJ2-7	15	few	TRBV19	TRBD2	TGTGCCAGTAGTACCGGGACTAGCGGACGTGCGGTGCAGTACTTC	CASSTGTSGRAVQYF